This T cell receptor (beta chain) was observed in a study of regulatory T cells in long-lasting Graves disease. V was shortened by 6 bases and J by 4 bases, with 18 bases between the two germline ends. The CDR3 has 14 amino acids. Germline V CDR1 and CDR2: DFQATT, SNEGSKA (reference sequence). This clonotype was seen a few times. What it binds is not known. The authors built TCR beta libraries using iRepertoire HTBI primers and Arm-PCR of CDR3 regions. TCRdb independently ran MiXCR on the multiplex PCR reads; one entry per CDR3 protein. The sample yields 500,000 to 800,000 distinct CDR3 sequences, roughly 30% seen once. Time point: persistent/refractory GD, antithyroid drugs over 5 years with positive TRAb. PBMCs provided the RNA from which the TCR library was made. American Thyroid Association guidelines were used to diagnose Graves' disease. A blood draw put 8 to 10 milliliters of peripheral blood into EDTA tubes.

The study's findings and limits: For persistent Graves' patients, TCR diversity was lower than for newly diagnosed ones.

This chain uses TRBV20-1 with TRBJ1-2; no clear D. The clonotype comes from a female donor with Graves disease. Sequenced material: peripheral blood mononuclear cells (PBMCs), taken when the disease was refractory, from a patient treated with antithyroid drugs. This chain's CDR3 is CSAYPGLMGYGYTF. CDR3 coding DNA: TGCAGTGCCTACCCTGGGCTAATGGGCTATGGCTACACCTTC.